This TCR beta chain was captured in a study of cytomegalovirus exposure and HLA in healthy donors (dated by TCRdb to the late 2010s). Concerning the study at large: An earlier analysis of 587 of the donors reported about 280 Gb of sequence data and approximately 120 million unique TCR beta sequences obtained from approximately 180 million T cells. Roughly 300 gigabases of sequencing data and approximately 85 million unique TCR sequences were included in an early release covering about 620 HLA-typed donors. The genetic ancestry cluster associated with self-reported Caucasian donors included 81% of the approximately 430 genotyped donors. The study aimed to test whether cataloging public T cell receptors could reveal signatures of past pathogen exposure. The T cell repertoires of under 700 subjects were profiled by immunosequencing and related to cytomegalovirus serostatus. A separate validation cohort of 100 to 150 different subjects was used in addition to the 666-subject first cohort. To predict cytomegalovirus infection status, the study brought together high-throughput TCR immunosequencing, statistical association of individual TCRs with disease status, and machine learning. A later analysis re-analyzed previously published TCR beta repertoires from roughly 690 donors and added high-resolution HLA genotyping to study TCR occurrence patterns. The later analysis used no new phenotypic data to find candidate immune exposures, relying instead on TCR beta sequences and their occurrence across donors. In an earlier analysis of about 590 of the donors, high-throughput TCR beta sequencing was used to judge whether each TCR beta V gene segment behaved as functional or pseudogenic. Donor age, sex, ethnicity and CMV serostatus were compiled together with the repertoire data. In a later genetic analysis, genome-wide SNP genotypes for about 55% of the roughly 700 donors were used, and that subset was treated as a discovery cohort. Every discovery cohort repertoire had been produced on one sequencing platform. Class I and class II HLA loci were covered by the typing at four-digit resolution. Typing coverage differed by locus: A, B, C, DRB1 and DQB1 were typed in roughly 620-630 donors, DQA1 in approximately 520, DPA1 in 600 to 610, and DPB1 in just under 480. Five DR-DQ haplotypes were handled as single units for association and clustering, since linkage in the cohort was strong. Among some 400 genotyped donors of the cohort, an average of around 240,000 unique TCR beta nucleotide sequences were sequenced per donor, about a sixth of them non-productive.

The library was generated by the immunoSEQ multiplex PCR assay. A mixture of 60 forward primers for TCR Vbeta segments and 13 reverse primers for TCR Jbeta segments was used in the multiplex PCR. Amplification of the CDR3 region of rearranged TCR beta genes was performed with a multiplex PCR assay on genomic DNA. The amplified TCR beta libraries were sequenced on the Illumina HiSeq System as 87-base-pair reads. The original pipeline was this. In a later analysis, tens of millions of unique TCR beta chains were counted across the approximately 620 repertoires, and roughly 10 million of these chains were shared by at least two donors. A nearest-neighbor algorithm error-corrected the raw reads and collapsed the reads into unique sequences, merging closely related sequences to remove PCR and sequencing errors. To assign V, D and J gene segments, CDR3 sequences were aligned to IMGT reference sequences. For a sequence to be retained, a match of at least six nucleotides was required to both a V gene segment and a J gene segment. Rearrangements were classified as productive when the CDR3 lacked stop codons and remained in frame with V and J, and all other rearrangements were classified as non-productive. Following IMGT convention, CDR3 was defined as the stretch from the second conserved V-encoded cysteine up to the conserved J-encoded phenylalanine. The earlier analysis of roughly 590 of the donors excluded any sequence lacking an unambiguous match to a single V gene segment. In an earlier analysis of more than 500 of the donors, a V segment was called functional when productive rearrangements were above 56.7%, and segregating when the standard deviation between donors exceeded 5%. A statistical classification framework was built for diagnosing cytomegalovirus status from the catalog of TCR beta chain sequences. In a later analysis, TCR nucleotide sequences were compared against IMGT/GENE-DB human TR gene sequences so that V and J genes could be assigned. The TCRdist pipeline was used in a later analysis to assign CDR3 sequences and most-parsimonious VDJ recombination scenarios. In a later analysis, every TCR beta chain was defined by the combination of its CDR3 amino acid sequence and its V-gene family, and reads without a unique V-gene family were dropped. As a way to deal with suspected cross-contamination and a sequencing artifact, a later analysis dropped 592 nucleotide sequences that were highly shared and had low generation probability. In a later analysis, a clonal expansion index was calculated for each public chain from normalized within-repertoire ranks of inferred template counts. A later analysis computed generation probabilities with a VDJ recombination model fitted to out-of-frame rearrangements, and checked the results against IGoR. In a later analysis, hypergeometric tests were used to score TCR-TCR, TCR-HLA and TCR-CMV co-occurrence, with a repertoire-size bias correction applied to TCR pairs. In a later analysis, false discovery rates were estimated by permuting HLA or CMV assignments 20 times. In a later analysis, co-occurring TCRs were grouped using DBSCAN, with TCRdist sequence similarity added in when clustering inside HLA-allele-positive subsets. Co-occurrence clustering excluded repertoires with fewer than 30,000 or more than 120,000 public chains, plus five with anomalous nucleotide sharing. TCRdb provides this immuneACCESS table in a form limited to in-frame rearrangements. Some clones are lacking; in checked studies, under half of them reflect an unresolved V gene, and why the rest are absent is not known. V, J and clone size were drawn from that table, and D and trimming were deduced from the DNA. Counted in this sample were roughly 200,000 clones; around 75% of them appeared once. The ten largest clones add up to 2.9% of the sample.

In total, fewer than 750 healthy bone marrow donors made up the cohort. At the time of sampling, every cohort member was nominally healthy, though immune exposures that went unrecorded were likely present. The donor was CMV seronegative and belonged to the group of roughly 330 seronegative cohort members. A peripheral blood sample was provided by each donor, and peripheral blood mononuclear cells were used for TCR beta sequencing. Genomic DNA was extracted from the blood cell samples with the Qiagen DNeasy Blood Extraction Kit. General study outcomes and caveats: Broadly in line with IMGT annotations, most TCR beta V segments showed up in productive rearrangements about 87% or about 30% of the time in an earlier analysis of around 550 of the donors. Compared with the approximately 600-donor mean, donors in an Asian-associated ancestry cluster had fewer N-insertions in productive TCRs, according to a later genetic analysis. When HLA alleles, especially DR and DQ, strongly co-occurred, attributing TCR associations to individual alleles was difficult. Because the 87-base-pair reads could not distinguish some IMGT-functional V segments, including TRBV6-2 and TRBV6-3, those segments were excluded. According to the authors, the approach could potentially be generalized to other disease states and immunological phenotypes. Immune exposure information for the cohort was limited to CMV serostatus. Presence/absence analyses assumed roughly uniform sequencing depth across donors, an assumption that may not hold. A further reported finding was that TCR beta sequences accurately predicted the HLA-A and HLA-B alleles for most subjects in the first cohort. In a later analysis, about 16,000 TCR beta sequences were associated with specific HLA alleles at a false discovery rate of 0.05. Most CMV-associated TCR beta chains appeared to be HLA-restricted in a later analysis, and the HLA associations seemed to be driven largely by CMV exposure. Correlated functional status among segregating V segments might be attributable to linkage disequilibrium, but an unknown experimental factor could not be ruled out. This cohort had only TCR beta chains sequenced, and the lack of alpha or paired-chain data limited which features could be detected. While some public TCRs were present in many individuals, most TCR sequences turned up only very rarely across donors. Roughly 15 rarely observed V segments, including chromosome 9 orphons, were excluded from the earlier analysis of approximately 500 of the donors because counts were too low. Because some donors lacked HLA typing at each locus, the association tests relied only on the typed subset. The sequencing pipeline was judged likely to have produced a cluster of highly shared sequence variants as a technical artifact. In a later genetic analysis, a missense DCLRE1C variant was associated with V-gene and J-gene trimming of TCR beta chains, and the association was replicated in an independent cohort. Several of the top co-occurrence clusters appeared to be linked to parvovirus B19, influenza, CMV and Epstein-Barr virus, according to a later analysis. The classifier was reported to diagnose cytomegalovirus status with high specificity and sensitivity in both the original and validation cohorts. A few of the identified cytomegalovirus-associated TCR beta chains were confirmed in vitro to be specific for cytomegalovirus antigens. The study gave a list of about 170 TCR beta chains associated with cytomegalovirus. A later analysis found that HLA-associated TCR beta chains were more clonally expanded and had lower generation probabilities than equally common non-associated chains. According to a later analysis, TCR association rates differed among HLA loci, with DRB1 alleles showing the most associated TCRs and HLA-C alleles showing the fewest.

Deletion took 2 bases off V and 3 bases off J, with a span of 12 bases between the germline ends. From a lookup of the germline V gene (reference sequence), CDR1 and CDR2 are LNHDA and SQIVND. There are 15 amino acids in the CDR3, from cysteine to phenylalanine inclusive. Just the 45-base CDR3 DNA is kept, in frame starting at base 1. For this clone: No cognate antigen has been identified for it. Qualities for individual bases were not recorded, and no much larger clone is one base off.

The specimen was PBMCs. The sequence came from a male donor in good health and CMV-seronegative. In this chain, TRBV19 is recombined with TRBJ2-3; the best D guess is TRBD2, with 6 bases matching. The nucleotide sequence reads TGTGCCAGTAGTATACGCGGGATCTCGACAGATACGCAGTATTTT. It translates as CASSIRGISTDTQYF.